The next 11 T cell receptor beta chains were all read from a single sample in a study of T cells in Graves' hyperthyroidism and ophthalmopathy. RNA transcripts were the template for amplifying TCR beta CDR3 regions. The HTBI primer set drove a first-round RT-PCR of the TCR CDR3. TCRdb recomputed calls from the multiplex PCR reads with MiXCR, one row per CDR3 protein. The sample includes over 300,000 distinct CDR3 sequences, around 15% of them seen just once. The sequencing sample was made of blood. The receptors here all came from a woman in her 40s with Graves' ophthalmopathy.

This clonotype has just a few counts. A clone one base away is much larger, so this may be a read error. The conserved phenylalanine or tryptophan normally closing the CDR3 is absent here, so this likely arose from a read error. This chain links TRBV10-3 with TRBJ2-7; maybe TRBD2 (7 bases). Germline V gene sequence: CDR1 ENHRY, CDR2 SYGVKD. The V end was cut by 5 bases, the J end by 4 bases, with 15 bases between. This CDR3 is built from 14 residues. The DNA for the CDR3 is TGTGCCATCAGTCCGGGGGGCGGTACGTACGAGCAGTACCTC. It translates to CAISPGGGTYEQYL.

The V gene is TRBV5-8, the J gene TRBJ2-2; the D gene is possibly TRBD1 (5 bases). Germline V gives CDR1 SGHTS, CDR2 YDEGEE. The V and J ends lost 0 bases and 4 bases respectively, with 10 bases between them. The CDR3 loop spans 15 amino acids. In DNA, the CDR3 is TGTGCCAGCAGCTTGGCCAGGGAAGGCACCGGGGAGCTGTTTTTT. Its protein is CASSLAREGTGELFF.

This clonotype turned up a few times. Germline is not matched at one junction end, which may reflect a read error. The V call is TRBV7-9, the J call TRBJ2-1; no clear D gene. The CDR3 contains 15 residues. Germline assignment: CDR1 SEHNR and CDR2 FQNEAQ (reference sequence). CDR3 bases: TGTGTCAGCAGCTTAGTCCAAGTTGTCAAGAATGAGCAGTTCTTC. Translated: CVSSLVQVVKNEQFF.

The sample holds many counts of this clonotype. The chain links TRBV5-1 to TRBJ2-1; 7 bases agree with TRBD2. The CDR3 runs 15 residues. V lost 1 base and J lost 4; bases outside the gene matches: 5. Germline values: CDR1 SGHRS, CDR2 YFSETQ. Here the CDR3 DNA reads TGCGCCAGCAGCTTGCCGGGCGGGGGATACAATGAGCAGTTCTTC. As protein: CASSLPGGGYNEQFF. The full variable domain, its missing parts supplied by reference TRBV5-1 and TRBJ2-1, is KAGVTQTPRYLIKTRGQQVTLSCSPISGHRSVSWYQQTPGQGLQFLFEYFSETQRNKGNFPGRFSGRQFSNSRSEMNVSTLELGDSALYLCASSLPGGGYNEQFFGPGTRLTVL.

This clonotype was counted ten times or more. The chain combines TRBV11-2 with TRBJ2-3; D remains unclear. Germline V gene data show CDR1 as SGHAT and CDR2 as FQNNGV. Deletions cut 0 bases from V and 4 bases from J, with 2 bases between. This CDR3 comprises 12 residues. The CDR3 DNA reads TGTGCCAGCAGCTTAGATCCAGATACGCAGTATTTT. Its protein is CASSLDPDTQYF.

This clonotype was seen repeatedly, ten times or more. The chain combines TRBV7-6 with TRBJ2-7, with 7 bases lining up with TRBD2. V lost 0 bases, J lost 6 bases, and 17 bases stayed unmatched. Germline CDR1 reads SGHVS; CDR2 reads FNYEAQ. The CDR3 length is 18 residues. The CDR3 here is CASSLAAVGGVRPFEQYF. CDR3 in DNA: TGTGCCAGCAGCTTAGCCGCGGTGGGGGGGGTTCGACCCTTCGAGCAGTACTTC. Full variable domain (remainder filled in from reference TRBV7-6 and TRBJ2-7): GAGVSQSPRYKVTKRGQDVALRCDPISGHVSLYWYRQALGQGPEFLTYFNYEAQQDKSGLPNDRFSAERPEGSISTLTIQRTEQRDSAMYRCASSLAAVGGVRPFEQYFGPGTRLTVT.

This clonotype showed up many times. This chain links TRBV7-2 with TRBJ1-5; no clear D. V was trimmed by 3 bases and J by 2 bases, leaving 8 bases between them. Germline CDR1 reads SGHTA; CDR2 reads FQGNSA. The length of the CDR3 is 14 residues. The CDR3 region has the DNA TGTGCCAGCAGCTTTCTAGGGCGCAATCAGCCCCAGCATTTT. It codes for CASSFLGRNQPQHF.

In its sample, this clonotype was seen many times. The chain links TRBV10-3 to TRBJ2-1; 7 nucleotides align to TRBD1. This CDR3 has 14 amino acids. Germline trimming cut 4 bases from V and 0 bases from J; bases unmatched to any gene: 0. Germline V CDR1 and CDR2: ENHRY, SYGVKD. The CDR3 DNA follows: TGTGCCATCAGTGCAGGGGGCTCCTACAATGAGCAGTTCTTC. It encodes CAISAGGSYNEQFF.

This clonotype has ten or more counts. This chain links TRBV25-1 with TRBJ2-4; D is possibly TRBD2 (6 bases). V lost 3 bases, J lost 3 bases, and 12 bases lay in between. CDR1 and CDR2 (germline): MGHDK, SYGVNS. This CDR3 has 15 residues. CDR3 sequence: CASSDYRESKNIQYF. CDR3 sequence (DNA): TGTGCCAGCAGTGATTACCGGGAGAGCAAAAACATTCAGTACTTC.

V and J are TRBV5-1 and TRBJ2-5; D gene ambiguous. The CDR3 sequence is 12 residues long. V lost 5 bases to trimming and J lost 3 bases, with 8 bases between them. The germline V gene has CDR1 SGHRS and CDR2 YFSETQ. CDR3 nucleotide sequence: TGCGCCAGCAGTATAGGCAAAGAGACCCAGTACTTC. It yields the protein CASSIGKETQYF.

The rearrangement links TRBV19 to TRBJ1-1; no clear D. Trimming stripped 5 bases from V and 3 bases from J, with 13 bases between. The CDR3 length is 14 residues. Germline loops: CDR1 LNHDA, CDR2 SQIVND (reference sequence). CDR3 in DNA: TGTGCCAGTAGTCCCCACGGGGAAGACACTGAAGCTTTCTTT. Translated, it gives CASSPHGEDTEAFF.